One and the same sample provided the 15 T cell receptor beta chains below, sequenced in a study of blood T cells in healthy people across ages. A sample-barcoded 5' primer and a J-beta primer mix were used in a second PCR of roughly 7 to 11 cycles. TCRdb re-called the 5' RACE reads with MiXCR, one entry per CDR3 protein. Of some 690,000 distinct CDR3 sequences listed, about a fifth are singletons. Sequencing was done on a sample of blood. The receptors come from a man aged 70-80 years in good health.

This chain uses TRBV12-3 or TRBV12-4 with TRBJ2-5, with 8 nucleotides matching TRBD2. CDR3 length: 14 amino acids. V shed 7 bases and J 4 bases; nucleotides not matched to a gene: 8. CDR3 DNA sequence: TGTGCCAGCACCCGAACGGGGGGGCGAGAGACCCAGTACTTC. Encoded protein: CASTRTGGRETQYF.

This clonotype has more than one count but fewer than ten. This CDR3 is missing its conserved last phenylalanine or tryptophan, likely due to a read error. This chain joins TRBV18 and TRBJ2-5; a weak D match, TRBD2 (5 bases). Germline CDR1 KGHSH, CDR2 LQKENI. The CDR3 covers 14 residues. The CDR3 loop reads CANSPIEAGREQYV. As DNA, the CDR3 is TGTGCCAACTCACCAATTGAGGCGGGCCGTGAGCAGTACGTC.

CDR3 loop: CASSAGIDTQYF. CDR3 bases: TGTGCCAGCAGTGCGGGAATCGATACGCAGTATTTT. The rearrangement links TRBV12-3 or TRBV12-4 to TRBJ2-3; D perhaps matches TRBD2 (6 bases). Trimming removed 5 bases at V and 6 bases at J, with 9 bases between. The CDR3 contains 12 residues.

The V call is TRBV6-1, the J call TRBJ2-3, with 9 positions matching TRBD2. V lost 8 bases to trimming and J lost 2 bases; unmatched junction nucleotides: 11. CDR1 and CDR2 (germline): MNHNS, SASEGT. The CDR3 contains 16 residues. The CDR3 sequence is CASGDIAGATTDTQYF. The CDR3 bases are TGTGCCAGCGGGGACATAGCGGGGGCTACCACAGATACGCAGTATTTT.

This clonotype was seen a few times. The rearrangement joins TRBV10-2 to TRBJ1-2; D call uncertain. Germline V CDR1 and CDR2: WSHSY, SAAADI. This CDR3 has 13 residues. V was pared by 3 bases and J by 0 bases, with 5 bases between. This CDR3 reads CASSEQPNYGYTF. CDR3 nucleotides: TGCGCCAGCAGTGAACAGCCTAACTATGGCTACACCTTC.

The chain has TRBV11-2 and TRBJ1-2; no reliable D call. The CDR3 spans 14 residues. The V gene lost 4 bases and the J gene lost 4 bases, with 13 bases spanning the gap. CDR1 is SGHAT and CDR2 is FQNNGV in the germline V gene. The CDR3 reads CASSSTAGSYGYTF. CDR3 nucleotides: TGTGCCAGCAGCTCCACGGCTGGATCCTATGGCTACACCTTC.

The J gene is TRBJ2-3, the V gene TRBV10-3; D gene ambiguous. CDR1 and CDR2 from the germline V gene are ENHRY and SYGVKD. V was cut by 5 bases and J by 4 bases, with 10 bases left in between. This CDR3 comprises 13 residues. CDR3 in amino acids: CAISNIKADTQYF. CDR3 nucleotide sequence: TGTGCCATCAGTAACATAAAGGCAGATACGCAGTATTTT.

Notes on this clonotype: A read error may produce the germline difference seen at one junction end. The chain employs TRBV6-1 and TRBJ2-5; the D gene could be TRBD1 or TRBD2 (5 bases each). This CDR3 has 16 amino acids. Germline-derived CDR1 and CDR2 are MNHNS and SASEGT. CDR3 in DNA: TGTGTCAGCAGTGAAAACCGGGACGGCCGAGCGGAGACCCAGTACTTC. Protein product: CVSSENRDGRAETQYF.

This clonotype was seen more than once but under ten times. The J gene is TRBJ2-1, the V gene TRBV7-2; D is uncertain. Germline CDR1 is SGHTA and CDR2 is FQGNSA. V was clipped by 5 bases and J by 2 bases, with 7 bases between them. This CDR3 contains 13 residues. The DNA for the CDR3 is TGTGCCAGCAGCAGTGCCCCCTACAATGAGCAGTTCTTC. Translation: CASSSAPYNEQFF.

This rearrangement joins TRBV18 to TRBJ1-1; D call uncertain. The germline V gene encodes CDR1 KGHSH and CDR2 LQKENI. CDR3 length: 15 residues. V gave up 3 bases and J gave up 0 bases, with 11 bases separating them. The CDR3 coding sequence is TGTGCCAGCTCACCGGGAGGGCCCCTGAACACTGAAGCTTTCTTT. Protein sequence: CASSPGGPLNTEAFF.

This clonotype occurred a few times. The V call is TRBV12-3 or TRBV12-4, the J call TRBJ2-3, with a weak D call TRBD2 (6 bases). The CDR3 runs 14 residues. V shed 5 bases and J shed 5 bases, with 14 bases lying between them. The CDR3 nucleotides are TGTGCCAGCAGTCTCAGGGAGGCGCGAGATACGCAGTATTTT. Protein: CASSLREARDTQYF.

This clonotype occurred many times. This chain joins TRBV5-1 and TRBJ2-7; 7 bases fit TRBD1. Unmatched junction bases numbered 7, after V lost 1 base and J lost 0 bases. Germline assignment: CDR1 SGHRS and CDR2 YFSETQ. CDR3 length equals 16 residues. The CDR3 region has the DNA TGCGCCAGCAGCTTGACTCGGGACAGTAGCTCCTACGAGCAGTACTTC. Its protein product is CASSLTRDSSSYEQYF.

V and J are TRBV7-9 and TRBJ2-7; D gene uncertain. The end of the DNA is better explained by TRBJ2-5, so the J call may be wrong. This CDR3 contains 15 residues. Germline CDR1 and CDR2: SEHNR and FQNEAQ (reference sequence). This chain's CDR3 is CASSLNASPQETQYF. The CDR3 coding sequence is TGTGCCAGCAGCTTAAACGCGTCGCCTCAAGAGACCCAGTACTTC.

The rearrangement joins TRBV11-2 to TRBJ1-2; D call uncertain. Looked up from germline, CDR1 is SGHAT and CDR2 is FQNNGV. The V end lost 4 bases, the J end lost 8 bases, and 14 bases lay between the germline ends. CDR3 length: 13 residues. CDR3 residues: CASSSTSRSGYTF. CDR3 nucleotides: TGTGCCAGCAGCTCAACCTCCAGATCCGGCTACACCTTC.

A few counts support this clonotype. The CDR3 bases are TGCAGCGTCCTACTAGCGGGGGCCCCTACGGCCCAGTACTTC. This codes for CSVLLAGAPTAQYF. The chain couples TRBV29-1 to TRBJ2-5; the match to TRBD2 covers 11 bases. With V trimmed by 6 bases and J by 9 bases, 12 bases remained unmatched. This CDR3 contains 14 residues. Germline lookup yields CDR1 SQVTM and CDR2 ANQGSEA.